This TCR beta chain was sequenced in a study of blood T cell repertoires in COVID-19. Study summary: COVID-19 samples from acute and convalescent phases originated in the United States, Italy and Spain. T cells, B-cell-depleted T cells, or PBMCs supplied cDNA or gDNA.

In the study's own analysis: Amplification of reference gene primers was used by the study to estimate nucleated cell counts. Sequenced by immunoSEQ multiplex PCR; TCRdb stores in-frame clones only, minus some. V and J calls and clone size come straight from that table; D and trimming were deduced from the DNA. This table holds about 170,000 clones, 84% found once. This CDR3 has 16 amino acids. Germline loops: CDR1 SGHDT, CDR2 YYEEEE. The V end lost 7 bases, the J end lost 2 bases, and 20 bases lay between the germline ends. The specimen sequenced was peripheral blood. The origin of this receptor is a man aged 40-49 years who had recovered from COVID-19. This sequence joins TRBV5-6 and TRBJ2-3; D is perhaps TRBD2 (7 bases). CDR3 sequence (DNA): TGTGCCAGCCGGCGGGCGGGGGCGAGATACACAGATACGCAGTATTTT. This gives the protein CASRRAGARYTDTQYF.